Included here is one T cell receptor (beta chain) sequence, with context. The target antigen is unknown. With the Oncomine TCR Beta short-read assay, DNA from cultured CD4+ T cells was sequenced. TCRdb re-called the PCR reads with MiXCR, one entry per CDR3 protein. Here the sample spans about 12,000 distinct CDR3 sequences, approximately 60% being singletons. Germline CDR1 MNHEY, CDR2 SMNVEV (reference sequence). The CDR3 covers 16 residues. The V and J ends lost 3 bases and 8 bases, in that order; junction bases with no gene match: 12. This sample was included in a study of vaccination and CD4 T cells after COVID-19. About the study: The post-vaccine samples came a median 72 days after dose two (range 14 to 241). Overlapping SARS-CoV-2, HCoV-NL63, HCoV-OC43 and HCoV-229E spike peptides were used to stimulate cells.

Treatment of the sample: approximately 10-day PBMC culture with coronavirus spike peptide pools or control peptides (ViraFEST assay). TCRs were sequenced by ViraFEST after antigen-specific T cells had been expanded with peptide pools. Whole-study results and caveats: Median SARS-CoV-2-reactive clonotypes rose from about 22 to 38, not significantly.

The sample was CD4+ T cells from blood, cultured in vitro. The chain combines TRBV27 with TRBJ2-3; the match to TRBD2 covers 9 bases. The clonotype comes from a human donor who had recovered from COVID-19. The CDR3 DNA reads as TGTGCCAGCAGTTTCTTTCGGCGGGAGGGCACTTCTACGCAGTATTTT. It specifies CASSFFRREGTSTQYF.